Listed below are T cell receptor beta chains from one sample, sequenced in a study of blood T cells in healthy people across ages. TCRdb re-analysed the 5' RACE reads in MiXCR, keeping a single row per CDR3 protein. In the table there are around 620,000 distinct CDR3 sequences, 27% of which are singletons. Sequenced sample: blood. All receptors derive from a woman in her 70s in good health. Each CDR3 is given with its conserved first and last residue. D genes are given only for firm matches. The size field is filled for only some rows; it gives once, few, many or a size class.

clone_size: few
v_call: TRBV7-2
d_call: -
j_call: TRBJ2-2
cdr3_aa: CASSSRASTGELFF
cdr3_nt: TGTGCCAGCAGCTCCCGGGCGAGCACCGGGGAGCTGTTTTTT

clone_size: -
v_call: TRBV6-2/TRBV6-3
d_call: -
j_call: TRBJ1-3
cdr3_aa: CASGISGNTIYF
cdr3_nt: TGTGCCAGCGGGATCTCTGGAAACACCATATATTTT

clone_size: many
v_call: TRBV29-1
d_call: TRBD1
j_call: TRBJ1-3
cdr3_aa: CSARDSGNTIYF
cdr3_nt: TGCAGCGCCCGGGACAGTGGAAACACCATATATTTT

clone_size: few
v_call: TRBV5-6
d_call: -
j_call: TRBJ2-7
cdr3_aa: CASSLGSGRGQYF
cdr3_nt: TGTGCCAGCAGCTTGGGGTCCGGTCGGGGGCAGTACTTC

clone_size: -
v_call: TRBV4-3
d_call: -
j_call: TRBJ2-2
cdr3_aa: CASSPGHQTGELFF
cdr3_nt: TGCGCCAGCAGCCCCGGACATCAGACCGGGGAGCTGTTTTTT

clone_size: -
v_call: TRBV7-9
d_call: -
j_call: TRBJ2-5
cdr3_aa: CASRQQGSLGETQYF
cdr3_nt: TGTGCCAGCAGGCAACAGGGCTCTCTTGGGGAGACCCAGTACTTC

clone_size: few
v_call: TRBV4-3
d_call: -
j_call: TRBJ2-1
cdr3_aa: CASSQGDNSYNEQFF
cdr3_nt: TGCGCCAGCAGCCAAGGTGACAACTCCTACAATGAGCAGTTCTTC

clone_size: few
v_call: TRBV5-1
d_call: -
j_call: TRBJ2-5
cdr3_aa: CASNGGTIQETQYF
cdr3_nt: TGCGCCAGCAATGGGGGTACAATACAAGAGACCCAGTACTTC

clone_size: few
v_call: TRBV20-1
d_call: -
j_call: TRBJ1-1
cdr3_aa: CSARGYRQRDTEAFF
cdr3_nt: TGCAGTGCTAGAGGATACCGACAGAGGGACACTGAAGCTTTCTTT

clone_size: few
v_call: TRBV4-2
d_call: -
j_call: TRBJ2-2
cdr3_aa: CASTDRIANTGELFF
cdr3_nt: TGTGCCAGCACTGACAGGATCGCGAACACCGGGGAGCTGTTTTTT

clone_size: -
v_call: TRBV5-1
d_call: TRBD1
j_call: TRBJ2-5
cdr3_aa: CASSYRTGGDETQYF
cdr3_nt: TGCGCCAGCAGCTACAGGACAGGGGGCGACGAGACCCAGTACTTC

clone_size: -
v_call: TRBV10-3
d_call: -
j_call: TRBJ2-3
cdr3_aa: CAISESGGYTQYF
cdr3_nt: TGTGCCATCAGTGAGTCGGGGGGATATACGCAGTATTTT

clone_size: -
v_call: TRBV20-1
d_call: -
j_call: TRBJ2-3
cdr3_aa: CSARASGKTADTQYF
cdr3_nt: TGCAGTGCTAGAGCTTCGGGAAAGACAGCAGATACGCAGTATTTT

clone_size: -
v_call: TRBV5-1
d_call: -
j_call: TRBJ1-1
cdr3_aa: CASSLFSDLEGGAFF
cdr3_nt: TGCGCCAGCAGCTTATTTTCGGACTTGGAGGGGGGAGCTTTCTTT

clone_size: -
v_call: TRBV7-2
d_call: -
j_call: TRBJ1-4
cdr3_aa: CASSINGWGFNEKLFF
cdr3_nt: TGTGCCAGCAGCATCAACGGGTGGGGGTTTAATGAAAAACTGTTTTTT

clone_size: few
v_call: TRBV7-2
d_call: TRBD2
j_call: TRBJ2-5
cdr3_aa: CASSLGSLRGQETQYF
cdr3_nt: TGTGCCAGCAGCTTAGGGTCCTTGCGGGGGCAAGAGACCCAGTACTTC

clone_size: -
v_call: TRBV4-3
d_call: -
j_call: TRBJ1-2
cdr3_aa: CASSQDQEQVGTYGYTF
cdr3_nt: TGCGCCAGCAGCCAAGATCAGGAGCAAGTGGGTACTTATGGCTACACCTTC

clone_size: -
v_call: TRBV10-3
d_call: -
j_call: TRBJ2-7
cdr3_aa: CAISESEGGSYEQYF
cdr3_nt: TGTGCCATCAGTGAGTCTGAGGGGGGGTCCTACGAGCAGTACTTC

clone_size: once
v_call: TRBV13
d_call: TRBD1
j_call: TRBJ2-7
cdr3_aa: CASSLESRGQGPYEQYF
cdr3_nt: TGTGCCAGCAGCTTAGAGTCTCGGGGACAGGGACCCTACGAGCAGTACTTC

clone_size: -
v_call: TRBV5-1
d_call: -
j_call: TRBJ2-2
cdr3_aa: CASSLALGDTGELFF
cdr3_nt: TGCGCCAGCAGCTTGGCTCTGGGGGACACCGGGGAGCTGTTTTTT

clone_size: few
v_call: TRBV7-2
d_call: -
j_call: TRBJ1-2
cdr3_aa: CASSFGREATRGYTF
cdr3_nt: TGTGCCAGCAGCTTCGGCAGGGAGGCTACGCGGGGCTACACCTTC

clone_size: -
v_call: TRBV24-1
d_call: -
j_call: TRBJ2-6
cdr3_aa: CATSVSGANVLTF
cdr3_nt: TGTGCCACCAGCGTCTCTGGGGCCAACGTCCTGACTTTC

clone_size: -
v_call: TRBV20-1
d_call: TRBD2
j_call: TRBJ2-7
cdr3_aa: CSAYGGGAPKEQYF
cdr3_nt: TGCAGTGCTTACGGGGGGGGAGCCCCCAAGGAGCAGTACTTC

clone_size: -
v_call: TRBV5-6
d_call: -
j_call: TRBJ1-2
cdr3_aa: CASSLEPGRVGYGYTF
cdr3_nt: TGTGCCAGCAGCTTGGAGCCGGGCAGGGTAGGCTATGGCTACACCTTC

clone_size: -
v_call: TRBV29-1
d_call: -
j_call: TRBJ1-3
cdr3_aa: CSVEGGKGSGNTIYF
cdr3_nt: TGCAGCGTTGAAGGAGGGAAGGGCTCTGGAAACACCATATATTTT

clone_size: -
v_call: TRBV5-1
d_call: -
j_call: TRBJ2-1
cdr3_aa: CASSSVVYEQCF
cdr3_nt: TGCGCCAGCAGCTCCGTCGTCTACGAGCAGTGCTTC

clone_size: few
v_call: TRBV20-1
d_call: TRBD1
j_call: TRBJ2-1
cdr3_aa: CSVNNRGSSYNEQFF
cdr3_nt: TGCAGTGTTAACAACAGGGGGAGCTCCTACAATGAGCAGTTCTTC

clone_size: -
v_call: TRBV4-3
d_call: TRBD1
j_call: TRBJ2-4
cdr3_aa: CASSQWDRGNIQYF
cdr3_nt: TGCGCCAGCAGCCAGTGGGACAGGGGAAACATTCAGTACTTC

clone_size: -
v_call: TRBV5-1
d_call: -
j_call: TRBJ2-2
cdr3_aa: CASSLSGESGELFF
cdr3_nt: TGCGCCAGCAGCTTGTCAGGGGAATCCGGGGAGCTGTTTTTT

clone_size: few
v_call: TRBV5-1
d_call: TRBD1
j_call: TRBJ1-1
cdr3_aa: CASSSSPGGTEAFF
cdr3_nt: TGCGCCAGCAGCTCCTCTCCAGGGGGCACTGAAGCTTTCTTT

clone_size: few
v_call: TRBV29-1
d_call: -
j_call: TRBJ2-5
cdr3_aa: CSYLGGPVETQYF
cdr3_nt: TGCAGCTATCTAGGGGGGCCTGTGGAGACCCAGTACTTC

clone_size: -
v_call: TRBV15
d_call: -
j_call: TRBJ1-1
cdr3_aa: CATSRGGAVNMMSTEAFF
cdr3_nt: TGTGCCACCAGCAGAGGTGGGGCAGTAAACATGATGAGCACTGAAGCTTTCTTT

clone_size: once
v_call: TRBV29-1
d_call: -
j_call: TRBJ2-7
cdr3_aa: CSVLGGSSYEQYF
cdr3_nt: TGCAGCGTTTTGGGGGGCAGCTCCTACGAGCAGTACTTC

clone_size: -
v_call: TRBV2
d_call: -
j_call: TRBJ1-2
cdr3_aa: CASSPEAGKGYTF
cdr3_nt: TGTGCCAGCAGCCCTGAGGCAGGGAAAGGCTACACCTTC

clone_size: few
v_call: TRBV12-3/TRBV12-4
d_call: -
j_call: TRBJ2-7
cdr3_aa: CASSLSRIYEQYF
cdr3_nt: TGTGCCAGCAGTTTGTCCCGCATCTACGAGCAGTACTTC

clone_size: -
v_call: TRBV2
d_call: TRBD1
j_call: TRBJ2-7
cdr3_aa: CASSLTYPGTGSYEQYF
cdr3_nt: TGTGCCAGCAGTCTTACCTACCCCGGGACAGGCTCTTACGAGCAGTACTTC

clone_size: few
v_call: TRBV20-1
d_call: TRBD1
j_call: TRBJ2-6
cdr3_aa: CSARVWTGEVGSGANVLTF
cdr3_nt: TGCAGTGCTAGAGTCTGGACAGGGGAGGTCGGGTCTGGGGCCAACGTCCTGACTTTC

clone_size: few
v_call: TRBV12-3/TRBV12-4
d_call: TRBD2
j_call: TRBJ2-4
cdr3_aa: CASTGGFSPKNIQYF
cdr3_nt: TGTGCCAGCACGGGGGGATTCTCTCCCAAAAACATTCAGTACTTC

clone_size: few
v_call: TRBV20-1
d_call: -
j_call: TRBJ2-1
cdr3_aa: CSAKGGPYNEQFF
cdr3_nt: TGCAGTGCTAAAGGAGGGCCCTACAATGAGCAGTTCTTC

clone_size: few
v_call: TRBV7-3
d_call: -
j_call: TRBJ2-2
cdr3_aa: CASSPQARGANTGELFF
cdr3_nt: TGTGCCAGCAGCCCCCAAGCCCGGGGCGCGAACACCGGGGAGCTGTTTTTT

clone_size: -
v_call: TRBV20-1
d_call: -
j_call: TRBJ1-2
cdr3_aa: CSARHQDNYGYTF
cdr3_nt: TGCAGTGCTAGACACCAGGACAACTATGGCTACACCTTC

clone_size: few
v_call: TRBV7-2
d_call: -
j_call: TRBJ1-1
cdr3_aa: CASSLSGTSPQAFF
cdr3_nt: TGTGCCAGCAGCCTCTCCGGGACGTCACCTCAAGCTTTCTTT

clone_size: -
v_call: TRBV6-2/TRBV6-3
d_call: TRBD2
j_call: TRBJ2-1
cdr3_aa: CASSYQAGRGGYNEQFF
cdr3_nt: TGTGCCAGCAGTTACCAAGCGGGGAGGGGAGGCTACAATGAGCAGTTCTTC

clone_size: many
v_call: TRBV7-6
d_call: TRBD2
j_call: TRBJ2-7
cdr3_aa: CASSPRPHGLASSYEQYF
cdr3_nt: TGTGCCAGCAGCCCGCGTCCCCATGGACTAGCGAGCTCCTACGAGCAGTACTTC

clone_size: -
v_call: TRBV9
d_call: TRBD1
j_call: TRBJ2-3
cdr3_aa: CASSVVAGQGNTDTQYF
cdr3_nt: TGTGCCAGCAGCGTAGTGGCGGGACAGGGGAACACAGATACGCAGTATTTT

clone_size: -
v_call: TRBV29-1
d_call: -
j_call: TRBJ2-2
cdr3_aa: CSVLRGTNTGELFF
cdr3_nt: TGCAGCGTTCTCAGGGGCACGAACACCGGGGAGCTGTTTTTT

clone_size: -
v_call: TRBV7-2
d_call: -
j_call: TRBJ2-6
cdr3_aa: CASSKSGANVLTF
cdr3_nt: TGTGCCAGCAGTAAGTCTGGGGCCAACGTCCTGACTTTC

clone_size: many
v_call: TRBV5-1
d_call: -
j_call: TRBJ2-3
cdr3_aa: CASSLSATDTQYF
cdr3_nt: TGCGCCAGCAGCTTGTCAGCAACAGATACGCAGTATTTT

clone_size: few
v_call: TRBV12-3/TRBV12-4
d_call: -
j_call: TRBJ1-1
cdr3_aa: CASSRQWGRDTEAFF
cdr3_nt: TGTGCCAGCAGTCGCCAATGGGGACGGGACACTGAAGCTTTCTTT

clone_size: -
v_call: TRBV20-1
d_call: TRBD1
j_call: TRBJ2-7
cdr3_aa: CSARAPAYRGFDEQYF
cdr3_nt: TGCAGTGCTAGAGCCCCCGCCTACAGGGGATTTGACGAGCAGTACTTC

clone_size: -
v_call: TRBV5-1
d_call: TRBD2
j_call: TRBJ2-5
cdr3_aa: CASSLPTSGAETQYF
cdr3_nt: TGCGCCAGCAGCTTACCGACTAGCGGGGCAGAGACCCAGTACTTC

clone_size: -
v_call: TRBV3-1
d_call: -
j_call: TRBJ2-3
cdr3_aa: CASSQAVPTDTQYF
cdr3_nt: TGTGCCAGCAGCCAAGCGGTGCCCACAGATACGCAGTATTTT

clone_size: few
v_call: TRBV21-1
d_call: -
j_call: TRBJ1-6
cdr3_aa: CASSINGTEGFHF
cdr3_nt: TGTGCCAGCAGCATAAATGGGACAGAAGGTTTCCACTTT

clone_size: few
v_call: TRBV6-1
d_call: -
j_call: TRBJ2-7
cdr3_aa: CASSERLSDASF
cdr3_nt: TGTGCCAGCAGTGAGAGGTTATCGGACGCTTCCTTC

clone_size: once
v_call: TRBV7-2
d_call: -
j_call: TRBJ2-2
cdr3_aa: CASSFSGPAGELFF
cdr3_nt: TGTGCCAGCAGCTTTTCGGGACCGGCCGGGGAGCTGTTTTTT

clone_size: -
v_call: TRBV20-1
d_call: -
j_call: TRBJ2-7
cdr3_aa: CSARDPGVYEQYF
cdr3_nt: TGCAGTGCTAGAGATCCGGGGGTCTACGAGCAGTACTTC

clone_size: -
v_call: TRBV7-9
d_call: TRBD1
j_call: TRBJ2-7
cdr3_aa: CASSFIQGPGSYEQYF
cdr3_nt: TGTGCCAGCAGCTTCATACAGGGGCCAGGGTCCTACGAGCAGTACTTC